This T cell receptor (beta chain) is drawn from a study of blood T cell repertoires in COVID-19. Across the whole study: The samples span acute and convalescent COVID-19 from the United States, Italy and Spain. Sources were T cells, B-cell-depleted T cells, or PBMCs; the material itself was cDNA or gDNA.

Repertoires were generated with immunoSEQ multiplex PCR, while TCRdb's copy carries only in-frame clones and drops some. Altogether roughly 69,000 clones are present, roughly 84% being singletons, with the ten largest covering 6.5% to 8%. The length of the CDR3 is 17 residues. What was sequenced was peripheral blood. The chain is built from TRBV21-1 and TRBJ1-1. TRBV21-1 counts as a pseudogene. This clonotype originated in a man aged 50 to 59 with active COVID-19. As DNA, the CDR3 is TGTGCCAGCAGCAAAGCGCGGGGGGTCCCCCGCTCGTCTGAAGCTTTCTTT. Residues: CASSKARGVPRSSEAFF.